The 15 T cell receptor beta chains reported below all come from one sample, sequenced in a study of T cells after yellow fever vaccination. Each CDR3 protein gets one entry after TCRdb re-called the 5' RACE reads with MiXCR. Of about 430,000 distinct CDR3 sequences listed, around 19% are singletons. Sequenced here: PBMCs, sampled before the yellow fever booster vaccination. These receptors all come from a man between 18 and 35 years old who received the YFV17D yellow fever vaccine.

A few counts support this clonotype. The V and J genes are TRBV20-1 and TRBJ2-1, with 9 bases fitting TRBD2. This CDR3 has 14 residues. Germline V gene data show CDR1 as DFQATT and CDR2 as SNEGSKA (reference sequence). Trimming cost V 5 bases and J 2 bases; bases outside gene matches: 4. CDR3 in DNA: TGCAGTGCTCCGGGACTAGCCCCCTACAATGAGCAGTTCTTC. It translates to CSAPGLAPYNEQFF.

J is TRBJ2-5 and V is TRBV6-2 or TRBV6-3, with a possible D match to TRBD2 (5 bases). The CDR3 runs 16 residues. Germline CDR1 MNHEY, CDR2 SVGEGT. V was clipped by 0 bases and J by 0 bases, with 11 bases between them. The CDR3 region is CASSYSVRVYQETQYF. The CDR3 DNA reads as TGTGCCAGCAGTTACTCGGTGCGGGTCTACCAAGAGACCCAGTACTTC.

This clonotype was observed once. The chain employs TRBV6-4 and TRBJ2-1, with TRBD1 as a possible D gene (5 bases). Trimming took 3 bases from V and 0 from J, leaving 15 bases between them. There are 17 residues in the CDR3. Per germline, CDR1 MRHNA and CDR2 SNTAGT. CDR3: CASSEGFTGRSYNEQFF. DNA of the CDR3: TGTGCCAGCAGTGAGGGTTTCACAGGACGCTCCTACAATGAGCAGTTCTTC.

This clonotype has only a few counts. Written as DNA, the CDR3 is TGTGCCATCAGTGAGTTGGGACAGACTAACAATGAGCAGTTCTTC. Translating it yields CAISELGQTNNEQFF. This rearrangement joins TRBV10-3 to TRBJ2-1; 7 nucleotides align to TRBD1. V lost 1 base to trimming and J lost 5 bases; unmatched junction nucleotides: 5. Per germline, CDR1 ENHRY and CDR2 SYGVKD. The CDR3 covers 15 residues.

The rearrangement joins TRBV5-6 to TRBJ2-5, with TRBD2 matching over 12 bases. J was trimmed by 2 bases and V by 0 bases; bases with no gene match: 2. Germline-derived CDR1 and CDR2 are SGHDT and YYEEEE. CDR3 length equals 16 residues. The CDR3 protein is CASSLATSGGQETQYF. The CDR3 DNA is TGTGCCAGCAGCTTGGCCACTAGCGGGGGGCAAGAGACCCAGTACTTC. Complete variable domain (other parts from reference TRBV5-6 and TRBJ2-5): DAGVTQSPTHLIKTRGQQVTLRCSPKSGHDTVSWYQQALGQGPQFIFQYYEEEERQRGNFPDRFSGHQFPNYSSELNVNALLLGDSALYLCASSLATSGGQETQYFGPGTRLLVL.

The chain joins TRBV6-5 to TRBJ1-1, with TRBD1 identical over 7 bases. Germline V gene data show CDR1 as MNHEY and CDR2 as SVGAGI. The CDR3 length is 14 residues. V trimming: 4 bases; J trimming: 2 bases; junction bases outside the gene matches: 4. In DNA form, the CDR3 reads TGTGCCAGCAGTTGGGGGGACAGTAACACTGAAGCTTTCTTT. Translated, it gives CASSWGDSNTEAFF.

This clonotype was detected only a few times. The chain couples TRBV4-1 to TRBJ1-2; D gene ambiguous. From germline, CDR1 is MGHRA and CDR2 YSYEKL. Trimming cost V 6 bases and J 1 base, with 6 bases left between them. The CDR3 spans 12 residues. CDR3 nucleotide sequence: TGCGCCAGCAGGAGCCGTAACTATGGCTACACCTTC. Translated, it gives CASRSRNYGYTF.

Only a few counts were recorded for this clonotype. This sequence joins TRBV12-3 or TRBV12-4 and TRBJ2-1; D is uncertain. Trimming removed 3 bases from V and 0 bases from J, with 6 bases in between. The CDR3 is made up of 14 amino acids. The CDR3 DNA reads TGTGCCAGCAGTTTCACGGGCTCCTACAATGAGCAGTTCTTC. This gives the protein CASSFTGSYNEQFF.

This clonotype was observed a handful of times. This chain joins TRBV15 and TRBJ2-1; D not resolved. This CDR3 is 14 amino acids long. V was clipped by 5 bases and J by 3 bases, with 11 bases between them. CDR1 is LNHNV, CDR2 YYDKDF, per germline (reference sequence). CDR3 sequence (DNA): TGTGCCACCAGCGGCTCTCTCGGCTACAATGAGCAGTTCTTC. Encoded protein: CATSGSLGYNEQFF. Complete variable domain (other parts from reference TRBV15 and TRBJ2-1): DAMVIQNPRYQVTQFGKPVTLSCSQTLNHNVMYWYQQKSSQAPKLLFHYYDKDFNNEADTPDNFQSRRPNTSFCFLDIRSPGLGDTAMYLCATSGSLGYNEQFFGPGTRLTVL.

This clonotype was detected a few times. The rearrangement links TRBV6-5 to TRBJ1-6; a weak D match, TRBD1 (6 bases). V shed 6 bases and J shed 7 bases, with 13 bases lying between them. The CDR3 runs to 14 residues. The germline V gene encodes CDR1 MNHEY and CDR2 SVGAGI. This chain's CDR3 is CASSGDRQNSPLHF. The CDR3 region has the DNA TGTGCCAGCAGCGGCGACAGGCAAAATTCACCCCTCCACTTT.

The chain is built from TRBV20-1 and TRBJ2-4; 10 nucleotides align to TRBD1. The CDR3 sequence is 13 residues long. The J segment lost 8 bases and the V segment lost 5 bases, leaving 6 bases of the junction unmatched. Germline CDR1 reads DFQATT; CDR2 reads SNEGSKA (reference sequence). The DNA for the CDR3 is TGCAGTGCTGTTGACAGGGGGCCTGACATTCAGTACTTC. It encodes CSAVDRGPDIQYF.

The V gene is TRBV6-1, the J gene TRBJ1-2, with D possibly matching TRBD1 (6 bases). V was trimmed by 4 bases and J by 5 bases, leaving 17 bases between them. Germline CDR1 and CDR2: MNHNS and SASEGT. There are 15 residues in the CDR3. CDR3 amino acids: CASSAQGTVPYGYTF. The DNA for the CDR3 is TGTGCCAGCAGTGCTCAGGGGACCGTGCCGTATGGCTACACCTTC.

Ten or more counts support this clonotype. The chain couples TRBV7-2 to TRBJ2-5, with D uncertain. Trimming cost V 4 bases and J 1 base, with 7 bases left between them. Germline V lookup: CDR1 SGHTA, CDR2 FQGNSA. The CDR3 extends over 13 amino acids. The CDR3 DNA reads TGTGCCAGCAGCTGGACCATCCAAGAGACCCAGTACTTC. Encoded protein: CASSWTIQETQYF.

The rearrangement uses TRBV4-1 and TRBJ2-1; 8 bases agree with TRBD2. Germline CDR1 is MGHRA and CDR2 is YSYEKL. The CDR3 runs 18 residues. The J segment lost 3 bases and the V segment lost 4 bases, leaving 14 bases of the junction unmatched. This CDR3 reads CASSRAVVKSGGYNEQFF. The CDR3 bases are TGCGCCAGCAGCCGAGCGGTGGTCAAGAGCGGGGGCTACAATGAGCAGTTCTTC.

CDR3 loop: CASSLRTEYEQYV. Written as DNA, the CDR3 is TGTGCCAGCAGCTTGCGGACGGAATACGAGCAGTACGTC. This sequence joins TRBV5-5 and TRBJ2-7; D is unclear. The CDR3 runs to 13 residues. V gave up 1 base and J gave up 4 bases, with 9 bases separating them. Germline CDR1 is SGHKS and CDR2 is YYEKEE (reference sequence).